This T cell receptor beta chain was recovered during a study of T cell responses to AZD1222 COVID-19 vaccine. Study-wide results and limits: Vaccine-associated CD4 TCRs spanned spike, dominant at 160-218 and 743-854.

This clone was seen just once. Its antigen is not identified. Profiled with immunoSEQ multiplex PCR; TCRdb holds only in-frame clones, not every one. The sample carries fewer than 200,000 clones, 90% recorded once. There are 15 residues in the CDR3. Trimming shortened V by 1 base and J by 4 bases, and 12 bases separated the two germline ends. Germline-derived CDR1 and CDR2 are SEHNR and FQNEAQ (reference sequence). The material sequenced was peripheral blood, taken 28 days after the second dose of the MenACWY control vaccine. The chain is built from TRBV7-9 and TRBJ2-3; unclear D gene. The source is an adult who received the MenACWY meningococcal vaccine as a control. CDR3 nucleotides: TGTGCCAGCAGCTTAGGTCGGGTGAACCCAGATACGCAGTATTTT. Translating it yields CASSLGRVNPDTQYF. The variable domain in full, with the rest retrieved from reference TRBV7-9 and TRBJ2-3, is DTGVSQNPRHKITKRGQNVTFRCDPISEHNRLYWYRQTLGQGPEFLTYFQNEAQLEKSRLLSDRFSAERPKGSFSTLEIQRTEQGDSAMYLCASSLGRVNPDTQYFGPGTRLTVL.